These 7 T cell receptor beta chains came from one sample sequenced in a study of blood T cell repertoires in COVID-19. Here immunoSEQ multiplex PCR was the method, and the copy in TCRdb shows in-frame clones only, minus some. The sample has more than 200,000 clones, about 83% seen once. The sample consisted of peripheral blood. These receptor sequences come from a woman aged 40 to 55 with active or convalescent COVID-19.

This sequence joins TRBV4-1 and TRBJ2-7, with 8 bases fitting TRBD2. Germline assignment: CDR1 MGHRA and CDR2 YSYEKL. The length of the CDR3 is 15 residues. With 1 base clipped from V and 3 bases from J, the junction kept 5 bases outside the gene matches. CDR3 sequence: CASSQVLAGIYEQYF. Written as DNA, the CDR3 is TGCGCCAGCAGCCAAGTCCTAGCGGGTATCTACGAGCAGTACTTC.

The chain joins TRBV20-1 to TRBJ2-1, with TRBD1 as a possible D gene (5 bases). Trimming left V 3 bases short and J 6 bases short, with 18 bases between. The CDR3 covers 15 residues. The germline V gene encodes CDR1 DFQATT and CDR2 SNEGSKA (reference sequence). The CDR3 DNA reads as TGCAGTGCTAGTTATCAGGGTCGAATACGCAATGAGCAGTTCTTC. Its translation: CSASYQGRIRNEQFF.

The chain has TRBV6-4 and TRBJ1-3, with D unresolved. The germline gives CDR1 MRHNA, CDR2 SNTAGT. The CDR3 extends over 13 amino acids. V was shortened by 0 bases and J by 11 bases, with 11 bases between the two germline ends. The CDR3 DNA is TGTGCCAGCAGTGACTCGATCGGTTCTGCCATATATTTT. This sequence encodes CASSDSIGSAIYF.

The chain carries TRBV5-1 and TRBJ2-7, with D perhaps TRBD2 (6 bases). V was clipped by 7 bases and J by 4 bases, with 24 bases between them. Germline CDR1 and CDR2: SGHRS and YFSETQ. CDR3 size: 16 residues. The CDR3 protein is CASRQYGGTAAYEQYF. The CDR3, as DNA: TGCGCCAGCCGCCAGTATGGCGGGACGGCAGCATACGAGCAGTACTTC.

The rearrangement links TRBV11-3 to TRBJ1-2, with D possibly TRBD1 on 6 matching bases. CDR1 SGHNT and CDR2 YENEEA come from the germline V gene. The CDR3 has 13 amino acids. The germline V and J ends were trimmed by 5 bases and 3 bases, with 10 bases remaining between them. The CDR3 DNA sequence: TGTGCCAGCAGCCCACAGGGCGACTATGGCTACACCTTC. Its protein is CASSPQGDYGYTF.

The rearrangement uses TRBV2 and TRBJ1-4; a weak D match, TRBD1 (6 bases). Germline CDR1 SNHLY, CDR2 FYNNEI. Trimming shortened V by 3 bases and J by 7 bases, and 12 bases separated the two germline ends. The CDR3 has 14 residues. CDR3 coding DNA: TGTGCCAGCAGTGATGAAGGGGGTGGTGAAAAACTGTTTTTT. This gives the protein CASSDEGGGEKLFF.

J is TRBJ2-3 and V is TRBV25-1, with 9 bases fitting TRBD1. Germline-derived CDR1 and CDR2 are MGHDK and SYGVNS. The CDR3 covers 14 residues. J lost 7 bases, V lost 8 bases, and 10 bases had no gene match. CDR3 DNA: TGTGCCAGCGAAAGGACAGGGGATATTAATACGCAGTATTTT. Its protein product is CASERTGDINTQYF.